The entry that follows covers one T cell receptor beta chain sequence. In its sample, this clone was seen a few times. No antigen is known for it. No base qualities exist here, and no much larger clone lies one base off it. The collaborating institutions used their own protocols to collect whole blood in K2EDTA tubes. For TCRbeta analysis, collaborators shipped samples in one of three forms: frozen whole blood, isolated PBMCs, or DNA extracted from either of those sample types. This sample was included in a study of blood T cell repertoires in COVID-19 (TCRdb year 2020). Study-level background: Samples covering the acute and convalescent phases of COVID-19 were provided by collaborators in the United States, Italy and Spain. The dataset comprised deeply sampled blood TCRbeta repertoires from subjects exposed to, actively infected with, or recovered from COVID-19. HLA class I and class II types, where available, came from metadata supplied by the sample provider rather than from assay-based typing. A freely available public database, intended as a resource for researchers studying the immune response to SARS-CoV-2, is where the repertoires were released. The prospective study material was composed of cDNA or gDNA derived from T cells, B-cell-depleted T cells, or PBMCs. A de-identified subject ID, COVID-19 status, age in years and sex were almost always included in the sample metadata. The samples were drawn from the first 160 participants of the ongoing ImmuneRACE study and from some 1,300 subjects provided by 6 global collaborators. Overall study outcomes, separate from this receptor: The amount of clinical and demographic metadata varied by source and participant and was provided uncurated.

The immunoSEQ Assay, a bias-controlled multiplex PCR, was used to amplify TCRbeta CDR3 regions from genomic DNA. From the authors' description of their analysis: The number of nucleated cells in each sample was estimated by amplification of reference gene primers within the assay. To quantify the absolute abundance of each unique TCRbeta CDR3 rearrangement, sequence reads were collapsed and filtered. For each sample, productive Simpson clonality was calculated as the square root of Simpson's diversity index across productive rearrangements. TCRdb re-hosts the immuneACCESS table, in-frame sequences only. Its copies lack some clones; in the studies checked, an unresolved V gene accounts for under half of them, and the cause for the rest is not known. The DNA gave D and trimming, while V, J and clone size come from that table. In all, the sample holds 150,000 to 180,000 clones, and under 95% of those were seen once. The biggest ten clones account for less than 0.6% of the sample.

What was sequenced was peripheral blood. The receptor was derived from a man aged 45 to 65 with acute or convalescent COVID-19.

The nucleotide sequence reads TGTGCCAGCAGTTCACACAGGTCGGGGAACACTGAAGCTTTCTTT. Translation gives CASSSHRSGNTEAFF. Recombination connected TRBV6-5 to TRBJ1-1; TRBD1 is possibly the D segment (5 matching bases). The germline V gene encodes CDR1 MNHEY and CDR2 SVGAGI. V loses 4 bases of germline sequence and J loses 1 base, and the interval between the two ends is 13 bases. The CDR3 goes from the cysteine to the phenylalanine over 15 residues. The retained sequence is limited to the CDR3, 45 bases, with the frame set at the first base.